Listed here are 9 T cell receptor beta chains from one sample, sequenced in a study of cytomegalovirus exposure and HLA in healthy donors. It was with 60 Vbeta and 13 Jbeta primers that the PCR ran. The data were produced by immunoSEQ multiplex PCR, yet TCRdb's version contains in-frame clones alone and is incomplete. Altogether some 120,000 clones are present, 80% to 85% being singletons, with the ten largest covering over 0.9%. Source material: PBMCs. Receptors originate from a human donor in good health.

This clone was counted between two and nine times. This chain uses TRBV10-3 with TRBJ2-5; 8 nucleotides align to TRBD2. The CDR3 consists of 15 residues. Germline V gene sequence: CDR1 ENHRY, CDR2 SYGVKD. Germline trimming cut 6 bases from V and 5 bases from J; bases unmatched to any gene: 11. CDR3 protein: CAIRKGAGGRETQYF. In DNA, the CDR3 is TGTGCCATCAGGAAGGGTGCGGGGGGCAGGGAGACCCAGTACTTC.

The chain joins TRBV5-6 to TRBJ2-1, with 8 positions matching TRBD1. Trimming cost V 2 bases and J 2 bases; bases outside gene matches: 3. In germline, CDR1 is SGHDT, CDR2 YYEEEE. The CDR3 contains 15 residues. CDR3 nucleotide sequence: TGTGCCAGCAGCTTTAACAGGGGGACCTACAATGAGCAGTTCTTC. Its translation: CASSFNRGTYNEQFF.

The J gene is TRBJ1-1, the V gene TRBV10-3, with 8 nucleotides matching TRBD1. V trimming: 4 bases; J trimming: 5 bases; junction bases outside the gene matches: 9. In germline, CDR1 is ENHRY, CDR2 SYGVKD. The CDR3 extends over 15 amino acids. The CDR3 loop reads CAISVQTQGGTEAFF. In nucleotides, the CDR3 is TGTGCCATCAGTGTCCAGACACAGGGGGGAACTGAAGCTTTCTTT.

This clone showed up just once. This chain connects TRBV7-2 to TRBJ2-1, with TRBD1 as a possible D gene (5 bases). Germline V gene data show CDR1 as SGHTA and CDR2 as FQGNSA. This CDR3 comprises 17 residues. V lost 7 bases and J 4 bases, leaving 23 bases between the germline ends. CDR3: CASKKSSGNRPYNEQFF. In DNA form, the CDR3 reads TGTGCCAGCAAGAAGAGTTCAGGGAACAGGCCGTACAATGAGCAGTTCTTC.

J is TRBJ2-7 and V is TRBV11-2; tentatively, D is TRBD2 (6 bases). The germline gives CDR1 SGHAT, CDR2 FQNNGV. The length of the CDR3 is 14 residues. The germline V and J ends were trimmed by 5 bases and 2 bases, with 13 bases remaining between them. The CDR3 is CASSPPSGPYEQYF. As DNA, the CDR3 is TGTGCCAGCAGCCCTCCAAGCGGGCCCTACGAGCAGTACTTC.

This clone showed up just once. The rearrangement uses TRBV6-1 and TRBJ1-4; TRBD1 agrees at 8 bases. Germline assignment: CDR1 MNHNS and CDR2 SASEGT. CDR3 length: 15 residues. V trimming: 6 bases; J trimming: 5 bases; junction bases outside the gene matches: 8. CDR3 residues: CASSPEDRANEKLFF. The DNA of the CDR3 is TGTGCCAGCAGCCCCGAGGACAGGGCGAATGAAAAACTGTTTTTT.

The chain uses TRBV4-2 and TRBJ2-7, with 8 bases lining up with TRBD2. This CDR3 is 15 amino acids long. V gave up 0 bases and J gave up 2 bases; unmatched junction bases: 3. Looked up from germline, CDR1 is LGHNA and CDR2 is YNFKEQ. CDR3 residues: CASSQDGGGTYEQYF. The CDR3 DNA reads as TGTGCCAGCAGCCAAGACGGGGGGGGGACCTACGAGCAGTACTTC.

The chain recombines TRBV2 with TRBJ2-7; perhaps TRBD2 as D (5 bases). Trimming took off 3 bases at V and 9 bases at J, with 18 bases between the two ends. The CDR3 consists of 14 residues. Germline V gene data show CDR1 as SNHLY and CDR2 as FYNNEI. The CDR3 bases are TGTGCCAGCAGTGACGCTAGCATAATCGGAGGGCAGTACTTC. This encodes CASSDASIIGGQYF.

The V call is TRBV11-2, the J call TRBJ2-1, with TRBD1 identical over 8 bases. This CDR3 spans 14 amino acids. Germline values: CDR1 SGHAT, CDR2 FQNNGV. With 5 bases clipped from V and 6 bases from J, the junction kept 6 bases outside the gene matches. CDR3 loop: CASSRTTGGNEQFF. In nucleotides, the CDR3 is TGTGCCAGCAGCCGTACTACAGGGGGCAATGAGCAGTTCTTC.